This TCR beta chain is from a study of a mutant IDH1 vaccine in newly diagnosed glioma. For the study at large: The start of vaccination came 4-6 weeks after radiotherapy alone, or with temozolomide cycles. Patients were pretreated with radiotherapy, temozolomide, or both, mostly both.

Trimming left V 0 bases short and J 4 bases short, with 7 bases between. The CDR3 has 14 residues. In germline, CDR1 is WSHSY, CDR2 SAAADI. Specified time point: week 35, safety follow-up. Doses of 300 ug of mutant IDH1 20-mer peptide were given with topical imiquimod. Astrocytomas found in donors were new, WHO grade 3 or 4, IDH1-mutant and ATRX-lost. Points from the study as a whole: No link was apparently found between pseudoprogression and changes in top peripheral T cell clonotypes.

As concerns this clone: Antigen specificity is unknown.

Sequencing was performed with immunoSEQ multiplex PCR; in TCRdb, only in-frame clones are kept and a portion is missing. The sample carries fewer than 35,000 clones, about 76% recorded once. This clonotype was obtained from a man aged 50 to 60 with glioma. The V and J genes are TRBV10-2 and TRBJ1-3; no clear D. The input for sequencing was PBMCs, taken from a glioma patient whose treatment included an IDH1 peptide vaccine. The CDR3 bases are TGCGCCAGCAGTGAGTCGGGATCCGGAAACACCATATATTTT. Translating gives CASSESGSGNTIYF.